Each of the 2 T cell receptor beta chains below was sequenced from the same sample in a study of blood T cell repertoires in COVID-19. Profiling relied on immunoSEQ multiplex PCR, and the TCRdb table lists in-frame clones only, not all of them. The sample lists approximately 290,000 clones, around 82% occurring once. Sequencing used peripheral blood. These TCRs come from a human donor with COVID-19, enrolled during active disease. The donor label of this sample is uncertain.

The chain carries TRBV15 and TRBJ1-4; 7 bases line up with TRBD1. Trimming cost V 0 bases and J 8 bases; bases outside gene matches: 9. In germline, CDR1 is LNHNV, CDR2 YYDKDF (reference sequence). The CDR3 contains 16 residues. The CDR3 loop reads CATSRDRTGVEEKLFF. The CDR3, as DNA: TGTGCCACCAGCAGAGATAGAACAGGGGTCGAGGAAAAACTGTTTTTT.

The genes are TRBV7-3 and TRBJ1-1; D is uncertain. This CDR3 is 14 amino acids long. The V gene lost 5 bases and the J gene lost 4 bases, with 14 bases spanning the gap. Germline assignment: CDR1 SGHTA and CDR2 FQGTGA. CDR3 region: CASSVGRPPTEAFF. CDR3 nucleotides: TGTGCCAGCAGCGTCGGGAGGCCCCCCACTGAAGCTTTCTTT.